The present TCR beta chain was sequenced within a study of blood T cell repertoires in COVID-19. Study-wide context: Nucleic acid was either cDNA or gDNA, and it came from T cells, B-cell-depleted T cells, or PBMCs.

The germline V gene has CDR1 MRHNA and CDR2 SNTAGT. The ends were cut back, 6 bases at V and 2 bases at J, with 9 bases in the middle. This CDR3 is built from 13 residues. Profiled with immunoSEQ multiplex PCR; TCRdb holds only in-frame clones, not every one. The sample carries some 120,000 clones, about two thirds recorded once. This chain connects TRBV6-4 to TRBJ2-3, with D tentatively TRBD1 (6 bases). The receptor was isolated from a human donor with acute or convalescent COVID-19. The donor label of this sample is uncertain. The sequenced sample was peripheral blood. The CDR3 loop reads CASSRGPTDTQYF. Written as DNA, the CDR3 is TGTGCCAGCAGCAGGGGTCCCACAGATACGCAGTATTTT.